Described below is a single T cell receptor beta chain sequence and its context. Generated by immunoSEQ multiplex PCR, the TCRdb table keeps only in-frame clones and is missing some. Among over 100,000 clones listed, more than 85% were seen once. Germline V gene sequence: CDR1 SEHNR, CDR2 FQNEAQ (reference sequence). Trimming removed 3 bases from V and 5 bases from J; junction bases left unmatched: 3. CDR3 size: 13 residues. This entry comes from a study of blood T cell repertoires in COVID-19. The sample was peripheral blood. This receptor was taken from a human donor in a cohort sampled during active COVID-19. The chain joins TRBV7-9 to TRBJ2-7, with 8 bases matching TRBD1. The chain's CDR3 is CASSLTGVHEQYF. In DNA form, the CDR3 reads TGTGCCAGCAGCTTGACAGGGGTCCACGAGCAGTACTTC.